The clone carrying this T cell receptor beta chain was seen a handful of times. Germline V gives CDR1 MDHEN, CDR2 SYDVKM. The V end lost 5 bases, the J end lost 2 bases, and 12 bases lay between the germline ends. The CDR3 contains 14 residues. Under the authors' procedure: By means of reference gene primer amplification, nucleated cell counts were estimated. Clones were sequenced by immunoSEQ multiplex PCR, and TCRdb holds only the in-frame ones, with some missing. V and J calls and clone size follow that table, whereas D and trimming were derived from the DNA. The sample includes roughly 440,000 clones, roughly 88% seen only once; the top ten take approximately 12%. The data belong to a study of blood T cell repertoires in COVID-19. Whole-study context: Both acute and convalescent COVID-19 samples were obtained from the United States, Italy and Spain. From T cells, B-cell-depleted T cells, or PBMCs came the material, which was cDNA or gDNA.

During active infection, Seattle patients enrolled and were then monitored through disease. V gene TRBV28 combines with J gene TRBJ1-1; D unclear. This clonotype was obtained from a woman in her forties or fifties with COVID-19, enrolled during active disease. Sequencing was done on a sample of peripheral blood. CDR3 sequence reads: CASSKRALNTEAFF. In nucleotides, the CDR3 is TGTGCCAGCAGTAAGAGAGCCCTAAACACTGAAGCTTTCTTT.